These 15 T cell receptor beta chains were sequenced from one sample in a study of blood T cell repertoires in COVID-19. Libraries were prepared by immunoSEQ multiplex PCR; TCRdb keeps only in-frame clonotypes and omits some of them. The data show fewer than 400,000 clones, approximately 88% seen once. The sequenced sample consisted of PBMCs or T cells enriched from blood (not recorded which). These receptors came from a woman under 30 who had recovered from COVID-19.

This clone was found once. The chain carries TRBV11-2 and TRBJ2-7; D is perhaps TRBD1 (5 bases). The CDR3 contains 14 residues. CDR1 is SGHAT, CDR2 FQNNGV, per germline. V lost 1 base to trimming and J lost 2 bases, with 9 bases between them. CDR3 sequence reads: CASSLGPGTYEQYF. Written as DNA, the CDR3 is TGTGCCAGCAGCTTAGGTCCAGGGACCTACGAGCAGTACTTC.

This chain connects TRBV3-1 (or the pseudogene TRBV3-2) to TRBJ2-7, with TRBD2 as a possible D gene (7 bases). From germline, CDR1 is LGHDT and CDR2 YNNKEL (reference sequence). CDR3 length: 16 amino acids. Trimming left V 2 bases short and J 6 bases short, with 20 bases between. CDR3 in amino acids: CASSQPLGGRSGEQYF. CDR3 nucleotides: TGTGCCAGCAGCCAACCATTGGGGGGGCGTAGTGGCGAGCAGTACTTC.

This clone was seen more than once but under ten times. The V gene is TRBV19, the J gene TRBJ2-5; D is undetermined. The germline V and J ends were trimmed by 3 bases and 3 bases, with 8 bases remaining between them. The length of the CDR3 is 13 residues. Per germline, CDR1 LNHDA and CDR2 SQIVND (reference sequence). CDR3 sequence (DNA): TGTGCCAGTAGTATTAATAGTAAAGAGACCCAGTACTTC. Its protein is CASSINSKETQYF.

The chain joins TRBV7-3 to TRBJ2-3; D perhaps matches TRBD2 (5 bases). The ends were cut back, 5 bases at V and 2 bases at J, with 14 bases in the middle. Germline V gene sequence: CDR1 SGHTA, CDR2 FQGTGA. The CDR3 sequence is 15 residues long. The CDR3 DNA sequence: TGTGCCAGCAGCCGAATACCGGGGAACACAGATACGCAGTATTTT. Its translation: CASSRIPGNTDTQYF. Supplemented by reference TRBV7-3 and TRBJ2-3, the full variable domain reads GAGVSQTPSNKVTEKGKYVELRCDPISGHTALYWYRQSLGQGPEFLIYFQGTGAADDSGLPNDRFFAVRPEGSVSTLKIQRTERGDSAVYLCASSRIPGNTDTQYFGPGTRLTVL.

This clone appeared once. The chain employs TRBV28 and TRBJ1-5; D is unclear. The CDR3 loop spans 12 amino acids. Germline V CDR1 and CDR2: MDHEN, SYDVKM. Trimming removed 5 bases at V and 8 bases at J, with 10 bases between. CDR3 nucleotide sequence: TGTGCCAGCAGTACGTCCACAAAGCCCCAGCATTTT. Translation gives CASSTSTKPQHF.

The genes are TRBV5-1 and TRBJ1-3; D not certain. Looked up from germline, CDR1 is SGHRS and CDR2 is YFSETQ. Trimming cost V 0 bases and J 0 bases, with 4 bases left between them. CDR3 length equals 14 residues. CDR3 bases: TGCGCCAGCAGCTTGGACGGCTCTGGAAACACCATATATTTT. Translation gives CASSLDGSGNTIYF.

The chain links TRBV28 to TRBJ2-1, with no clear D. The germline V gene encodes CDR1 MDHEN and CDR2 SYDVKM. Trimming removed 6 bases from V and 2 bases from J, with 14 bases in between. The CDR3 covers 15 residues. In nucleotides, the CDR3 is TGTGCCAGCAGCCCCCATGAGGAGCCCTACAATGAGCAGTTCTTC. Translated: CASSPHEEPYNEQFF.

This clone has a count of ten or more. This sequence joins TRBV7-9 and TRBJ2-1; 10 bases agree with TRBD2. Per the germline V gene, CDR1 is SEHNR and CDR2 is FQNEAQ (reference sequence). This CDR3 has 15 residues. Germline trimming cut 4 bases from V and 3 bases from J; bases unmatched to any gene: 3. This CDR3 is CASSSGLADYNEQFF. Here the CDR3 DNA reads TGTGCCAGCAGCTCCGGACTAGCGGACTACAATGAGCAGTTCTTC.

The genes are TRBV5-6 and TRBJ2-7; the match to TRBD1 covers 8 bases. Germline CDR1 SGHDT, CDR2 YYEEEE. J was trimmed by 2 bases and V by 4 bases; bases with no gene match: 11. This CDR3 spans 16 amino acids. The CDR3 reads CASSRDPGQAPYEQYF. As DNA, the CDR3 is TGTGCCAGCAGCCGAGATCCGGGACAGGCTCCCTACGAGCAGTACTTC.

Turning to this clone: A junction boundary mismatches the germline segment, possibly from a read error. V usage is TRBV5-5 and J usage is TRBJ1-2; possible D gene TRBD1, 6 bases. CDR3 size: 12 residues. CDR1 SGHKS and CDR2 YYEKEE come from the germline V gene (reference sequence). CDR3 protein: CASSLVEETGFF. CDR3 coding DNA: TGTGCCAGCAGCTTGGTAGAAGAAACAGGGTTCTTC.

This rearrangement joins TRBV7-3 to TRBJ2-7, with 7 bases aligning to TRBD2. This CDR3 contains 14 residues. Germline-derived CDR1 and CDR2 are SGHTA and FQGTGA. The V segment lost 2 bases and the J segment 3 bases; nucleotides outside the gene matches: 4. CDR3 in DNA: TGTGCCAGCAGCTTAGCGGGAGTCAACTACGAGCAGTACTTC. As protein: CASSLAGVNYEQYF.

The chain combines TRBV6-5 with TRBJ2-3, with a possible D match to TRBD2 (5 bases). Germline V gene data show CDR1 as MNHEY and CDR2 as SVGAGI. Trimming took off 8 bases at V and 2 bases at J, with 8 bases between the two ends. This CDR3 has 12 amino acids. CDR3 residues: CASVGITDTQYF. The CDR3 DNA is TGTGCCAGCGTCGGGATCACAGATACGCAGTATTTT.

The V call is TRBV5-1, the J call TRBJ2-1, with 8 nucleotides matching TRBD1. This CDR3 region has 15 residues. The ends lost 0 bases at V and 5 bases at J; junction bases unmatched: 4. CDR1 is SGHRS, CDR2 YFSETQ, per germline. The CDR3 DNA reads as TGCGCCAGCAGCTTGGCACCAGGGGGCAACAATGAGCAGTTCTTC. Protein product: CASSLAPGGNNEQFF. Looking up the rest from reference TRBV5-1 and TRBJ2-1 gives the full variable domain: KAGVTQTPRYLIKTRGQQVTLSCSPISGHRSVSWYQQTPGQGLQFLFEYFSETQRNKGNFPGRFSGRQFSNSRSEMNVSTLELGDSALYLCASSLAPGGNNEQFFGPGTRLTVL.

The chain links TRBV6-5 to TRBJ2-5; 7 positions agree with TRBD1. Germline V lookup: CDR1 MNHEY, CDR2 SVGAGI. J lost 5 bases, V lost 5 bases, and 11 bases had no gene match. The CDR3 covers 15 residues. The CDR3 nucleotides read TGTGCCAGCAGTCGTTCGGGACAGAGAGGCGAGACCCAGTACTTC. It specifies CASSRSGQRGETQYF.

J is TRBJ1-4 and V is TRBV6-5; TRBD1 might be the D (6 bases). The CDR3 extends over 12 amino acids. V was cut by 8 bases and J by 2 bases, with 6 bases left in between. Germline CDR1 is MNHEY and CDR2 is SVGAGI. The CDR3 DNA is TGTGCCAGCGGACAGACTAATGAAAAACTGTTTTTT. It is translated as CASGQTNEKLFF.